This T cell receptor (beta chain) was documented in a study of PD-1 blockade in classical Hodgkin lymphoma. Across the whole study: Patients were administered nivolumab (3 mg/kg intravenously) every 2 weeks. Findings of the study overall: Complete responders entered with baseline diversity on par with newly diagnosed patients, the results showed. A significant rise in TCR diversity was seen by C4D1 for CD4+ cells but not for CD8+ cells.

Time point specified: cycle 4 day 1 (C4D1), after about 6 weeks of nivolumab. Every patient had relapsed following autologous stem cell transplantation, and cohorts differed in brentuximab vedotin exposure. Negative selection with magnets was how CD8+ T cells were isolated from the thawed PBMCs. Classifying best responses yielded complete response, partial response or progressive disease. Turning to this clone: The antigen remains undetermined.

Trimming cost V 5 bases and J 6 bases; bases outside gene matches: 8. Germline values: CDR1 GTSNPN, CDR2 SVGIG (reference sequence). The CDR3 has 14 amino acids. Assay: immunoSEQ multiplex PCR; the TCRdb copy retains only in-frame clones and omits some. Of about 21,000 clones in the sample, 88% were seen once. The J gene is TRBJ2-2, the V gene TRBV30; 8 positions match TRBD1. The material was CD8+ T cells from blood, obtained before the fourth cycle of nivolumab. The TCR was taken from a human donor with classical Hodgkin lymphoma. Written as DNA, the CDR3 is TGTGCCTGGGGACAGGGAAGTGGGTCCGGGGAGCTGTTTTTT. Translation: CAWGQGSGSGELFF.